This T cell receptor (beta chain) was recorded in a study of cytomegalovirus exposure and HLA in healthy donors. General study findings and limits: Differences between HLA loci emerged in a later analysis of TCR association rates, with DRB1 most and HLA-C fewest.

13 Jbeta primers and 60 Vbeta primers were used for the PCR. TCRdb's copy holds only in-frame clones and misses some; the assay was immunoSEQ multiplex PCR. The sample carries over 200,000 clones, about three quarters recorded once. Turning to this clone: Its antigen is still unknown.

V was clipped by 4 bases and J by 0 bases, with 10 bases between them. Germline assignment: CDR1 SGHRS and CDR2 YFSETQ. CDR3 length: 15 residues. V gene TRBV5-1 combines with J gene TRBJ1-4; D possibly corresponds to TRBD1 (5 bases). The sequence was obtained from a woman aged 55-70 years in good health and CMV-seropositive. What was sequenced was PBMCs. CDR3 in DNA: TGCGCCAGCAGCCCAACAGGAGCAACTAATGAAAAACTGTTTTTT. It yields the protein CASSPTGATNEKLFF. The whole variable domain, filled in from reference TRBV5-1 and TRBJ1-4, reads KAGVTQTPRYLIKTRGQQVTLSCSPISGHRSVSWYQQTPGQGLQFLFEYFSETQRNKGNFPGRFSGRQFSNSRSEMNVSTLELGDSALYLCASSPTGATNEKLFFGSGTQLSVL.